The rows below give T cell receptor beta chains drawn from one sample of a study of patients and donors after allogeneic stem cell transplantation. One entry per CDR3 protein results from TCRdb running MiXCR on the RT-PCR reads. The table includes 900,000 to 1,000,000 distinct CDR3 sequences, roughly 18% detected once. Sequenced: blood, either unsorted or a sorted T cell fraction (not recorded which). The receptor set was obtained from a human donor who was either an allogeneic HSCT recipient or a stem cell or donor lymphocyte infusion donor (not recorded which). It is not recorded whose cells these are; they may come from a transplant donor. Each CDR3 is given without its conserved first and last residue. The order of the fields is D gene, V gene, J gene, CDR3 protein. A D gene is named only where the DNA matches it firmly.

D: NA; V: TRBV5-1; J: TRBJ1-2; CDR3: ASSNGTPTRGGYT
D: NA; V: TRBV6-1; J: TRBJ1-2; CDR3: ASSRGPRQANYGYT
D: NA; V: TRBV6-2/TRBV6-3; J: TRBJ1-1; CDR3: ASSRDTEAF
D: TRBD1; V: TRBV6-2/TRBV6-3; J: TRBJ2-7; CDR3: ASSYDGTGAYEQY
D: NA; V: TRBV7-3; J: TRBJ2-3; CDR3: ASSEDHGADTQY
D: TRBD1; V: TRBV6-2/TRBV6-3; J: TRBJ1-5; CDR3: ASSDRAWQPQH
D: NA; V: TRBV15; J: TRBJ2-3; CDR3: ATSREIGRGADTQY
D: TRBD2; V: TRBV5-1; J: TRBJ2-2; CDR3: ASSLSGGAGGELF
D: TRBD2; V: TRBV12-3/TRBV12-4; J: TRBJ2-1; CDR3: ASSFSGRSNEQF
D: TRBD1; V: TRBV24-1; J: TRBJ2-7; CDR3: ATSDTRQGAYEQY
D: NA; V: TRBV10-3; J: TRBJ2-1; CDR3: AISESPGAHSYNEQF
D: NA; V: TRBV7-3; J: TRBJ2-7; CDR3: ASSLLAAQLREQY
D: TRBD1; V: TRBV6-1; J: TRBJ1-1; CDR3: ASSEAGTGGKTF
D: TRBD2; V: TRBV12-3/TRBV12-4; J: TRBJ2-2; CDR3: ASSREAGTGELF
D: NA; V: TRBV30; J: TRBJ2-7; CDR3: AWSVRYQQY
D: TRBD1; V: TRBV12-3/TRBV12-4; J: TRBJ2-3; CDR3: ASSLRTGSFTDTQY
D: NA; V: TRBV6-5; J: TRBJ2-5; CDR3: ASSYGARQETQY
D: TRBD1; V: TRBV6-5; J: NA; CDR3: ASTKTGALF
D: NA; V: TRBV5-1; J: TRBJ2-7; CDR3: ASSPADFLEQY
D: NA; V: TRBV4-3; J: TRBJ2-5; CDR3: ASSQEFDSWWGETQY
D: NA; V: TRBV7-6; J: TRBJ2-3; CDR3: ASSTPRADTQY
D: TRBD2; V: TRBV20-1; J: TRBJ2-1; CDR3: SSTGLAGAEQF
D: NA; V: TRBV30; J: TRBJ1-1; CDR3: AWSVGGDTEAF
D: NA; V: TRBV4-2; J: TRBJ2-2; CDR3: ASSQGPLYTGELF
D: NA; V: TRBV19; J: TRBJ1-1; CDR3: ASSIEGGILN
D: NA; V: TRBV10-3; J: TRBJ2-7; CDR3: ASGDPLAHEQY
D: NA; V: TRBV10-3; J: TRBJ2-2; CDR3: AISGGGNTGELF
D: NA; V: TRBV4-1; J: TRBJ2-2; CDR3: ASSQQPGELF
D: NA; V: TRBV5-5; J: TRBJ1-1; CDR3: ASSRPGSPKRTEAF
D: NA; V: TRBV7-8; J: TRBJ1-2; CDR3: ASSLAPWKIYGYT
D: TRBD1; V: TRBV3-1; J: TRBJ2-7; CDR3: ASSQEDRGHPYEQY
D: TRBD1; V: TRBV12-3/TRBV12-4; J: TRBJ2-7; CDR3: ASRPRTGEGVYEQY
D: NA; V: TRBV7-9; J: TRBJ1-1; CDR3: ASSFTVPNTEAF
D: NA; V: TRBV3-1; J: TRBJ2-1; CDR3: ASSQSGFDNEQS
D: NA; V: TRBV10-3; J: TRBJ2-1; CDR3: AISGPGVGNEQF
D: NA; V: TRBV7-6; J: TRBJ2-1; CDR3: ASSPQGRVHEQF
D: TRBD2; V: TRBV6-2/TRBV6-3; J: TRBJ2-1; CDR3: ASSRTSGRGGEQF
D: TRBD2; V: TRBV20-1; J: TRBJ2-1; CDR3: SARIIAGAIYNEQF
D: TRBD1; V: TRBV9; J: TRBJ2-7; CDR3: ASSPGQGFSYEQY
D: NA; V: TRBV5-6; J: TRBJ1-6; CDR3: ASSLASGGPLH
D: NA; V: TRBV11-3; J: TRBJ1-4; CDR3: ASSPRAGANEKLF
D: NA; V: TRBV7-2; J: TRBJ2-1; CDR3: ASSLTDARRQF
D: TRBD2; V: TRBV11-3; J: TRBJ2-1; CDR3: ASSSRGTSGSNEQF
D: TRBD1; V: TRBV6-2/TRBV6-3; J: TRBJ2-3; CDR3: ASITGTGSHTQY
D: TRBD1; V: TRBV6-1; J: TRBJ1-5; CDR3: ASSRSGDRAVYQPQH
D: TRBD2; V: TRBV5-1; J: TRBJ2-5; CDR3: ASSLQTSSGAYQETQY
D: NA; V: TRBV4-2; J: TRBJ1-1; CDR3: ASSHTFVNLRGNTEAF
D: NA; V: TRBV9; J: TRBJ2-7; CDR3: ASSVTVDRSYEQY